A single sample is the source of the 27 T cell receptor beta chains below, sequenced in a study of shared clonotypes between healthy human individuals (dated by TCRdb to between 2020 and 2021). The method was the immunoSEQ multiplex PCR assay. TCRdb obtained this table from immuneACCESS and retained in-frame rearrangements with V and J assigned. These tables miss some clones; where compared with another copy, unresolved V genes account for less than half of the shortfall, and the remainder is unexplained. The sample table contains 1.6 million or so clones; only one count was recorded for less than 99% of them. The ten biggest clones cover about 0.4% of the sample. Sequencing input: naive CD4+ T cells sorted from blood. The cell subset or site label of this sample denotes: CD45RA+ positively selected. The receptors originated from a young man in good health.

The chain carries TRBV5-5 and TRBJ2-2, with a tentative D call TRBD2 (5 bases). Germline V gene data show CDR1 as SGHKS and CDR2 as YYEKEE (reference sequence). This CDR3 spans 17 amino acids. The V end lost 4 bases, the J end lost 4 bases, and 20 bases lay between the germline ends. CDR3 amino acids: CASSPGWRGLGTGELFF. CDR3 bases: TGTGCCAGCAGCCCGGGGTGGCGCGGGTTGGGCACCGGGGAGCTGTTTTTT.

In the case of this clone: Other nucleotide sequences in the sample specify the same CDR3. The J gene is TRBJ2-3, the V gene TRBV5-1; no firm D call. Germline CDR1 is SGHRS and CDR2 is YFSETQ. Between the trimmed V and J ends, which lost 3 bases and 0 bases, there was a span of 8 bases. The CDR3 loop spans 14 amino acids. The DNA for the CDR3 is TGCGCCAGCAGCTATCCAGGTAGCACAGATACGCAGTATTTT. This codes for CASSYPGSTDTQYF.

This clone was detected only a few times. The chain links TRBV5-4 to TRBJ2-7, with TRBD1 identical over 10 bases. Per the germline V gene, CDR1 is SGHNT and CDR2 is YYREEE (reference sequence). The CDR3 is made up of 14 amino acids. Losses at the gene ends were 3 bases for V and 5 bases for J; bases not matched to a gene: 5. The CDR3 DNA follows: TGTGCCAGCAGCTCTCCGGGACAGGGGAACGAGCAGTACTTC. Residues: CASSSPGQGNEQYF.

As to this clone: Other DNA sequences in this sample translate to the same CDR3. The chain uses TRBV11-3 and TRBJ2-5, with D unclear. Trimming removed 1 base at V and 0 bases at J, with 3 bases between. Germline CDR1 reads SGHNT; CDR2 reads YENEEA. CDR3 size: 13 residues. DNA for the CDR3: TGTGCCAGCAGCTTAGGACACCAAGAGACCCAGTACTTC. This encodes CASSLGHQETQYF.

The rearrangement uses TRBV28 and TRBJ2-7, with D hard to call. V was pared by 6 bases and J by 5 bases, with 14 bases between. The CDR3 length is 13 residues. Germline CDR1 MDHEN, CDR2 SYDVKM. This chain's CDR3 is CASSPHAVHEQYF. The CDR3 DNA follows: TGTGCCAGCAGCCCCCATGCGGTCCACGAGCAGTACTTC.

V gene TRBV4-1 combines with J gene TRBJ1-2; 7 nucleotides match TRBD1. The CDR3 loop spans 15 amino acids. The ends lost 1 base at V and 4 bases at J; junction bases unmatched: 6. Germline V gene sequence: CDR1 MGHRA, CDR2 YSYEKL. The DNA of the CDR3 is TGCGCCAGCAGCCAAGGGGGGACAGTTGGCTATGGCTACACCTTC. Translated: CASSQGGTVGYGYTF.

This clone has only one observation. V is TRBV5-1 and J is TRBJ2-7, with no clear D. Trimming shortened V by 7 bases and J by 2 bases, and 16 bases separated the two germline ends. Germline V gene sequence: CDR1 SGHRS, CDR2 YFSETQ. The CDR3 consists of 14 residues. CDR3 residues: CASGGISPPYEQYF. CDR3 nucleotides: TGCGCCAGCGGTGGGATTTCCCCACCCTACGAGCAGTACTTC.

The gene calls are TRBV9 and TRBJ2-1, with TRBD2 identical over 10 bases. V was pared by 3 bases and J by 1 base, with 1 base of the junction left unmatched. Germline V gives CDR1 SGDLS, CDR2 YYNGEE. The CDR3 has 15 residues. CDR3 loop: CASSAGLASYNEQFF. For the CDR3, the DNA is TGTGCCAGCAGCGCGGGACTAGCGTCCTACAATGAGCAGTTCTTC.

The genes are TRBV28 and TRBJ2-7; D is unclear. Germline CDR1 reads MDHEN; CDR2 reads SYDVKM. The CDR3 length is 12 residues. The V and J ends lost 8 bases and 2 bases respectively, with 10 bases between them. CDR3 in DNA: TGTGCCAGCCGAGACCGGACCTACGAGCAGTACTTC. Translated, it gives CASRDRTYEQYF.

The CDR3 nucleotides read TGTGCCAGCAGTCTTGGTCCTCGGGGGAAAGCTTTCTTT. This sequence encodes CASSLGPRGKAFF. This sequence joins TRBV6-5 and TRBJ1-1, with TRBD1 as a possible D gene (5 bases). Germline CDR1 MNHEY, CDR2 SVGAGI. This CDR3 has 13 residues. Deletions cut 5 bases from V and 9 bases from J, with 16 bases between.

The rearrangement links TRBV7-2 to TRBJ2-1; 13 bases are a match to TRBD2. J gave up 7 bases and V 5 bases, and 5 bases lay outside the gene matches. CDR3 length: 15 amino acids. CDR1 is SGHTA, CDR2 FQGNSA, per germline. The CDR3 protein is CASSPQGLAGNEQFF. CDR3 nucleotide sequence: TGTGCCAGCAGCCCACAGGGACTAGCGGGAAATGAGCAGTTCTTC.

As to this clone: Other DNA sequences within the sample encode an identical CDR3. This chain joins TRBV30 and TRBJ2-7; perhaps TRBD2 as D (6 bases). V lost 0 bases and J lost 6, with 6 bases in between. This CDR3 is built from 11 residues. Germline-derived CDR1 and CDR2 are GTSNPN and SVGIG (reference sequence). The CDR3 protein is CAWSVGGEQYF. DNA for the CDR3: TGTGCCTGGAGTGTGGGGGGCGAGCAGTACTTC.

The DNA of the CDR3 is TGCGCCAGCAGCCCGACAGGCGCCAGCACAGATACGCAGTATTTT. Encoded protein: CASSPTGASTDTQYF. The chain has TRBV5-1 and TRBJ2-3, with D perhaps matching TRBD1 (6 bases). Per the germline V gene, CDR1 is SGHRS and CDR2 is YFSETQ. V was pared by 4 bases and J by 0 bases, with 12 bases between. CDR3 length: 15 amino acids.

This rearrangement joins TRBV6-6 to TRBJ2-7; possibly TRBD1 for D (7 bases). The CDR3 covers 12 residues. V was shortened by 7 bases and J by 6 bases, with 13 bases between the two germline ends. Germline V CDR1 and CDR2: MNHNY, SVGAGI (reference sequence). The CDR3 region is CASIRQGGEQYF. Here the CDR3 DNA reads TGTGCCAGCATTCGGCAGGGGGGCGAGCAGTACTTC.

This clone was counted once. The chain uses TRBV7-8 and TRBJ1-1; TRBD1 matches 12 bases. The V gene's germline CDR1 is SGHVS and CDR2 FQNEAQ. The V and J ends lost 8 bases and 1 base, in that order; junction bases with no gene match: 11. CDR3 length: 17 residues. The CDR3 loop is CASLGLGDRGPNTEAFF. CDR3 DNA: TGTGCCAGCTTGGGCCTGGGGGACAGGGGGCCGAACACTGAAGCTTTCTTT.

V usage is TRBV30 and J usage is TRBJ2-1; a possible D gene is TRBD2 (6 bases). Germline assignment: CDR1 GTSNPN and CDR2 SVGIG (reference sequence). The CDR3 totals 14 residues. V was pared by 4 bases and J by 9 bases, with 19 bases between. The CDR3 sequence: CAWISREAASEQFF. The CDR3 nucleotides read TGTGCCTGGATTTCGCGGGAAGCCGCAAGTGAGCAGTTCTTC.

This rearrangement joins TRBV5-1 to TRBJ2-3; perhaps TRBD1 as D (5 bases). V lost 1 base and J 4 bases, leaving 19 bases between the germline ends. The CDR3 runs 17 residues. CDR1 and CDR2 (germline): SGHRS, YFSETQ. The CDR3: CASSLISRVGAADTQYF. The CDR3 bases are TGCGCCAGCAGCTTGATCTCCAGGGTAGGGGCAGCAGATACGCAGTATTTT.

This chain links TRBV5-1 with TRBJ2-5; 9 bases agree with TRBD1. The CDR3 consists of 15 residues. CDR1 is SGHRS and CDR2 is YFSETQ in the germline V gene. V was clipped by 3 bases and J by 5 bases; unmatched bases: 8. The chain's CDR3 is CASSSLGTGLETQYF. Written as DNA, the CDR3 is TGCGCCAGCAGCTCCCTTGGGACAGGGTTGGAGACCCAGTACTTC.

The rearrangement links TRBV9 to TRBJ2-7; 8 bases match TRBD2. Germline V gives CDR1 SGDLS, CDR2 YYNGEE. The J segment lost 3 bases and the V segment lost 0 bases, leaving 5 bases of the junction unmatched. CDR3 size: 15 residues. CDR3: CASSVESGSDYEQYF. The DNA for the CDR3 is TGTGCCAGCAGCGTAGAGAGCGGGAGCGACTACGAGCAGTACTTC. The variable domain in full, with the rest retrieved from reference TRBV9 and TRBJ2-7, is DSGVTQTPKHLITATGQRVTLRCSPRSGDLSVYWYQQSLDQGLQFLIQYYNGEERAKGNILERFSAQQFPDLHSELNLSSLELGDSALYFCASSVESGSDYEQYFGPGTRLTVT.

The rearrangement uses TRBV6-1 and TRBJ2-6; D unresolved. The V gene's germline CDR1 is MNHNS and CDR2 SASEGT. The V end lost 3 bases, the J end lost 0 bases, and 6 bases lay between the germline ends. The CDR3 sequence is 15 residues long. CDR3 residues: CASSDWGSGANVLTF. CDR3 in DNA: TGTGCCAGCAGTGATTGGGGCTCTGGGGCCAACGTCCTGACTTTC.

The gene calls are TRBV7-8 and TRBJ1-4; D gene unclear. Germline values: CDR1 SGHVS, CDR2 FQNEAQ. The CDR3 length is 16 residues. V was shortened by 4 bases and J by 4 bases, with 16 bases between the two germline ends. CDR3 residues: CASSYSEGFGNEKLFF. For the CDR3, the DNA is TGTGCCAGCAGCTACTCCGAGGGTTTCGGTAATGAAAAACTGTTTTTT.

The DNA for the CDR3 is TGTGCCAGCAGCTTCCGGGACAGGGGGGTTGACCCGTACTTC. Its protein product is CASSFRDRGVDPYF. The rearrangement uses TRBV7-9 and TRBJ2-5, with TRBD1 matching 11 bases. There are 14 residues in the CDR3. The germline V gene has CDR1 SEHNR and CDR2 FQNEAQ (reference sequence). Trimming removed 3 bases from V and 13 bases from J; junction bases left unmatched: 10.

This clone was observed once. The chain is built from TRBV28 and TRBJ2-5; TRBD1 agrees at 8 bases. The V and J ends lost 3 bases and 5 bases, in that order; junction bases with no gene match: 5. The germline V gene encodes CDR1 MDHEN and CDR2 SYDVKM. The CDR3 totals 14 residues. The CDR3 sequence is CASSFPGGVETQYF. DNA for the CDR3: TGTGCCAGCAGTTTCCCAGGGGGCGTCGAGACCCAGTACTTC.

This chain uses TRBV9 with TRBJ2-2; D remains ambiguous. Germline CDR1 is SGDLS and CDR2 is YYNGEE. Trimming removed 0 bases from V and 1 base from J, with 7 bases in between. The CDR3 totals 15 residues. CDR3 protein: CASSVVAMNTGELFF. The CDR3 nucleotides read TGTGCCAGCAGCGTAGTGGCGATGAACACCGGGGAGCTGTTTTTT.

DNA for the CDR3: TGTGCCAGCAGCTTAGGGGACAGGGACTTGAATCAGCCCCAGCATTTT. Residues: CASSLGDRDLNQPQHF. The J gene is TRBJ1-5, the V gene TRBV11-2; 9 bases are shared with TRBD1. Trimming took 1 base from V and 4 from J; bases not matched to a gene: 5. The CDR3 extends over 16 amino acids. CDR1 is SGHAT, CDR2 FQNNGV, per germline.

The sample holds one count of this clone. The chain joins TRBV4-2 to TRBJ2-2; D may correspond to TRBD1 or TRBD2 (5 bases each). The length of the CDR3 is 15 residues. Germline CDR1 and CDR2: LGHNA and YNFKEQ. The V end was cut by 4 bases, the J end by 3 bases, with 12 bases between. In DNA, the CDR3 is TGTGCCAGCAGCCGAGACTTGGGGGACACCGGGGAGCTGTTTTTT. Its translation is CASSRDLGDTGELFF.

The V and J genes are TRBV7-6 and TRBJ2-7; D perhaps matches TRBD2 (7 bases). The CDR3 totals 17 residues. With 3 bases removed from V and 6 bases from J, the gap between germline ends came to 24 bases. Germline V gene sequence: CDR1 SGHVS, CDR2 FNYEAQ. This CDR3 is CASSFSVGRLRGGEQYF. The CDR3 region has the DNA TGTGCCAGCAGCTTTAGCGTTGGAAGACTAAGGGGGGGCGAGCAGTACTTC.